This TCR beta chain was obtained from a study of T cells after yellow fever vaccination. Study outcomes and limitations: The bulk population could contribute abundant contaminating clonotypes to FACS-sorted repertoires. The secondary response showed a weaker magnitude and a faster peak, day 5 versus 15. Of the clonotypes, a small share occurred in both CD4 and CD8 compartments.

This CDR3 contains 16 residues. The J segment lost 7 bases and the V segment lost 4 bases, leaving 11 bases of the junction unmatched. This clonotype turned up a few times. Its target is unknown. 5'RACE template switching generated TCR cDNA, adding a universal primer site and UMIs. TCRdb redid the calling of the 5' RACE reads with MiXCR, one entry per CDR3 protein. The repertoire holds approximately 150,000 distinct CDR3 sequences, with approximately 9.7% as singletons. The genes are TRBV12-3 or TRBV12-4 and TRBJ2-1, with 9 nucleotides matching TRBD2. This clonotype was sampled from a man younger than 35 who received the YFV17D yellow fever vaccine. The starting material was CD8+ T cells sorted from PBMCs, obtained 45 days after the yellow fever booster vaccination. The DNA for the CDR3 is TGTGCCAGCAGTTCTCTAGGCGGGGGGGCGGATAATGAGCAGTTCTTC. This codes for CASSSLGGGADNEQFF.